These T cell receptor beta chains were read from a single sample in a study of graft-versus-host responses after intestinal transplantation. Assay used: immunoSEQ multiplex PCR; TCRdb lists only in-frame clones, some missing. Of roughly 97,000 clones listed, 91% are singletons. For these TCRs, the target antigens are not known. The sequencing used unstimulated CD4+ T cells sorted from spleen or lymph node cells, collected before transplant. The receptors originated from a human donor who was the organ donor for an intestinal transplant. CDR3s include the opening cysteine and the closing phenylalanine or tryptophan. The D gene is left open where the match is weak. Not every row has a clone size; where given, it reads once, few, many or a size class.

>TRBV7-8|TRBJ2-1|NA|TRBD2
CASSHTSGGSYNEQFF
TGTGCCAGCAGCCACACTAGCGGGGGATCCTACAATGAGCAGTTCTTC
>TRBV5-1|TRBJ2-7|once|NA
CASSLLGGSYEQYF
TGCGCCAGCAGCTTGTTAGGCGGGTCCTACGAGCAGTACTTC
>TRBV14|TRBJ2-7|NA|TRBD2
CASRRTSGRPGEQYF
TGCGCCAGTCGGAGGACTAGCGGCCGCCCGGGCGAGCAGTACTTC
>TRBV5-3|TRBJ2-6|NA|TRBD1
CARSLGPGGNVLTF
TGTGCCAGAAGCTTGGGGCCAGGGGGCAACGTCCTGACTTTC
>TRBV27|TRBJ2-7|NA|NA
CASSESYRAEQYF
TGTGCCAGCAGTGAGTCATACAGAGCCGAGCAGTACTTC
>TRBV5-6|TRBJ2-5|NA|NA
CASSVGLSQETQYF
TGTGCCAGCAGCGTGGGACTCAGCCAAGAGACCCAGTACTTC
>TRBV21-1|TRBJ1-3|few|NA
CASSKVRDILRGNTIYF
TGTGCCAGCAGCAAAGTTCGGGACATACTGCGTGGGAACACCATATATTTT
>TRBV7-3|TRBJ2-7|NA|NA
CASSLGGTYEQYF
TGTGCCAGCAGCTTGGGCGGGACTTACGAGCAGTACTTC
>TRBV15|TRBJ2-7|NA|NA
CATSRGGSHEQYF
TGTGCCACCAGCAGAGGAGGGAGCCACGAGCAGTACTTC
>TRBV18|TRBJ1-1|NA|NA
CASSRKPGANTEAFF
TGTGCCAGCTCACGCAAGCCAGGGGCGAACACTGAAGCTTTCTTT
>TRBV4-2|TRBJ1-2|NA|NA
CASSSGQIYYGYTF
TGTGCCAGCAGCTCCGGACAGATCTACTATGGCTACACCTTC
>TRBV7-9|TRBJ2-2|few|TRBD2
CASSCRGTSGDPSCGELFF
TGTGCCAGCAGCTGCCGGGGGACTAGCGGGGACCCTTCGTGCGGGGAGCTGTTTTTT
>TRBV28|TRBJ2-6|NA|TRBD1
CASSSRTGRYSGANVLTF
TGTGCCAGCAGTTCCAGGACAGGGCGCTACTCTGGGGCCAACGTCCTGACTTTC
>TRBV19|TRBJ1-1|NA|TRBD1
CASTPPGGLSTEAFF
TGTGCCAGTACCCCGCCAGGGGGCTTGAGCACTGAAGCTTTCTTT
>TRBV27|TRBJ2-3|NA|TRBD2
CASSPLAGGITQYF
TGTGCCAGCAGTCCGCTAGCGGGGGGGATTACGCAGTATTTT